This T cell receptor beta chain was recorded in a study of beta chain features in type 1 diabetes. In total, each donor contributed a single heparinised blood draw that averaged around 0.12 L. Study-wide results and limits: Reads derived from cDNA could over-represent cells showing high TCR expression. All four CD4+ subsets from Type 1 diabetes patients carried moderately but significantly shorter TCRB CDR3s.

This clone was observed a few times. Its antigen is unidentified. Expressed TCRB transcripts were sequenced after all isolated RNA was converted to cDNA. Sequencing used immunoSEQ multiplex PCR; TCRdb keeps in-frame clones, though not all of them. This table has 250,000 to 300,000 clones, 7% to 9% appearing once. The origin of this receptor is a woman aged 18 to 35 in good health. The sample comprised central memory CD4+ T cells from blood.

DNA of the CDR3: TGTGCCAGCAGCGTAGGGAGCCGAGGTGATCGGGAGACCCAGTACTTC. Amino acid sequence: CASSVGSRGDRETQYF. The J gene is TRBJ2-5, the V gene TRBV9, with D unclear. Per the germline V gene, CDR1 is SGDLS and CDR2 is YYNGEE. V lost 0 bases and J lost 5, with 17 bases in between. The CDR3 runs 16 residues. Complete variable domain (other parts from reference TRBV9 and TRBJ2-5): DSGVTQTPKHLITATGQRVTLRCSPRSGDLSVYWYQQSLDQGLQFLIQYYNGEERAKGNILERFSAQQFPDLHSELNLSSLELGDSALYFCASSVGSRGDRETQYFGPGTRLLVL.